Following are 20 T cell receptor beta chains from one sample sequenced in a study of cytomegalovirus exposure and HLA in healthy donors. Assay: immunoSEQ multiplex PCR; the TCRdb copy retains only in-frame clones and omits some. Counted here are roughly 280,000 clones, 65% to 90% occurring once; the ten biggest clones make up around 1%. The sequencing sample was made of PBMCs. These TCRs come from a woman younger than 30 in good health and CMV-seronegative.

The table lists this clone with a few counts. V and J are TRBV6-1 and TRBJ1-2, with TRBD1 matching over 9 bases. Germline CDR1 is MNHNS and CDR2 is SASEGT. V was pared by 3 bases and J by 4 bases, with 3 bases of the junction left unmatched. The CDR3 covers 14 residues. The CDR3 bases are TGTGCCAGCAGTGATACAGGGGGCAGCTATGGCTACACCTTC. This translates into CASSDTGGSYGYTF.

This chain connects TRBV28 to TRBJ1-2; D perhaps matches TRBD1 (5 bases). The CDR3 is 15 residues long. Germline V gene data show CDR1 as MDHEN and CDR2 as SYDVKM. Trimming removed 3 bases from V and 4 bases from J, with 15 bases in between. The CDR3 loop reads CASSLAHRRGYGYTF. In DNA, the CDR3 is TGTGCCAGCAGTTTGGCCCACAGGAGGGGCTATGGCTACACCTTC.

The chain has TRBV29-1 and TRBJ1-1; perhaps TRBD1 as D (5 bases). Germline-derived CDR1 and CDR2 are SQVTM and ANQGSEA. The CDR3 loop spans 14 amino acids. Trimming removed 4 bases from V and 0 bases from J, with 12 bases in between. The CDR3 is CSVVVQEMNTEAFF. The CDR3, as DNA: TGCAGCGTTGTCGTACAGGAGATGAACACTGAAGCTTTCTTT.

This chain uses TRBV29-1 with TRBJ1-1; D is unresolved. V lost 5 bases and J lost 5, with 18 bases in between. Per germline, CDR1 SQVTM and CDR2 ANQGSEA. The CDR3 is made up of 14 amino acids. CDR3 in DNA: TGCAGCGTTCGGGGTGAAGGTTCAAAAACTGAAGCTTTCTTT. Protein product: CSVRGEGSKTEAFF.

This sequence joins TRBV7-8 and TRBJ2-7; D is ambiguous. Trimming cost V 1 base and J 4 bases, with 8 bases left between them. CDR1 and CDR2 from the germline V gene are SGHVS and FQNEAQ. The CDR3 length is 13 residues. This CDR3 reads CASSLVERYEQYF. The CDR3 DNA sequence: TGTGCCAGCAGCTTAGTAGAACGGTACGAGCAGTACTTC.

The chain combines TRBV18 with TRBJ1-2; maybe TRBD1 (5 bases). The V gene's germline CDR1 is KGHSH and CDR2 LQKENI. Trimming removed 3 bases at V and 2 bases at J, with 13 bases between. The CDR3 spans 15 residues. The CDR3 sequence is CASSPIIQGNYGYTF. The CDR3 DNA sequence: TGTGCCAGCTCACCGATAATCCAGGGAAACTATGGCTACACCTTC.

The V gene is TRBV11-3, the J gene TRBJ1-1; D might be TRBD1 (5 bases). Trimming shortened V by 6 bases and J by 1 base, and 12 bases separated the two germline ends. The length of the CDR3 is 14 residues. Germline CDR1 reads SGHNT; CDR2 reads YENEEA. CDR3 nucleotide sequence: TGTGCCAGCAGAGGTTGGGGGGAGAACACTGAAGCTTTCTTT. Its translation is CASRGWGENTEAFF.

The chain recombines TRBV6-5 with TRBJ1-5; the D gene is possibly TRBD1 (5 bases). CDR1 is MNHEY, CDR2 SVGAGI, per germline. Trimming left V 7 bases short and J 2 bases short, with 15 bases between. This CDR3 is built from 15 residues. In DNA, the CDR3 is TGTGCCAGCAAACGGACGGGGGGGGGCAATCAGCCCCAGCATTTT. It specifies CASKRTGGGNQPQHF.

The CDR3 region is CASSSPGGHSYEQYF. CDR3 in DNA: TGTGCCAGCAGTTCCCCGGGCGGGCACTCCTACGAGCAGTACTTC. V and J are TRBV27 and TRBJ2-7; a weak D match, TRBD2 (5 bases). Trimming removed 4 bases from V and 0 bases from J, with 13 bases in between. The CDR3 loop spans 15 amino acids. The germline V gene has CDR1 MNHEY and CDR2 SMNVEV (reference sequence).

The chain carries TRBV10-3 and TRBJ2-5, with D possibly matching TRBD2 (5 bases). Germline-derived CDR1 and CDR2 are ENHRY and SYGVKD. V was clipped by 8 bases and J by 1 base, with 11 bases between them. This CDR3 has 13 residues. CDR3 DNA: TGTGCCATCGCGCGGGCAACCCAAGAGACCCAGTACTTC. Translating gives CAIARATQETQYF.

This chain uses TRBV28 with TRBJ2-1; possibly TRBD2 for D (5 bases). Trimming took off 8 bases at V and 14 bases at J, with 19 bases between the two ends. The length of the CDR3 is 12 residues. CDR1 is MDHEN and CDR2 is SYDVKM in the germline V gene. The DNA of the CDR3 is TGTGCCAGCGCCCAAGGAGCGGACGACGAGTTCTTC. It codes for CASAQGADDEFF.

This clone was seen a single time. The chain combines TRBV2 with TRBJ2-3; 7 positions agree with TRBD1. CDR1 SNHLY and CDR2 FYNNEI come from the germline V gene. The CDR3 loop spans 16 amino acids. Unmatched junction bases numbered 6, after V lost 2 bases and J lost 1 base. CDR3 in amino acids: CASSERRQGGTDTQYF. The CDR3 nucleotides are TGTGCCAGCAGTGAAAGGCGACAGGGTGGCACAGATACGCAGTATTTT. Supplemented by reference TRBV2 and TRBJ2-3, the full variable domain reads EPEVTQTPSHQVTQMGQEVILRCVPISNHLYFYWYRQILGQKVEFLVSFYNNEISEKSEIFDDQFSVERPDGSNFTLKIRSTKLEDSAMYFCASSERRQGGTDTQYFGPGTRLTVL.

This clone was seen a single time. This chain links TRBV7-9 with TRBJ1-3; 7 nucleotides match TRBD1. This CDR3 comprises 17 residues. J was trimmed by 0 bases and V by 2 bases; bases with no gene match: 7. Germline CDR1 SEHNR, CDR2 FQNEAQ (reference sequence). The CDR3 DNA reads TGTGCCAGCAGCTTATACAGGGGCTTCCTCTCTGGAAACACCATATATTTT. It encodes CASSLYRGFLSGNTIYF.

This sequence joins TRBV7-6 and TRBJ2-7; D call uncertain. The germline CDR1 and CDR2 sequences are SGHVS and FNYEAQ. Trimming removed 4 bases at V and 3 bases at J, with 10 bases between. The CDR3 spans 13 residues. The chain's CDR3 is CASSSSPLYEQYF. The CDR3, as DNA: TGTGCCAGCAGCTCTTCTCCCCTCTACGAGCAGTACTTC.

The CDR3 region is CAWSSQRGFQPQHF. DNA of the CDR3: TGTGCCTGGAGCTCTCAAAGGGGGTTTCAGCCCCAGCATTTT. This chain joins TRBV30 and TRBJ1-5; a possible D gene is TRBD1 (6 bases). Trimming removed 3 bases from V and 6 bases from J, with 15 bases in between. The CDR3 runs to 14 residues. Germline V gene data show CDR1 as GTSNPN and CDR2 as SVGIG (reference sequence).

Only a few counts were recorded for this clone. The chain uses TRBV9 and TRBJ2-2; 7 bases align to TRBD2. The germline CDR1 and CDR2 sequences are SGDLS and YYNGEE. The CDR3 loop spans 16 amino acids. With V trimmed by 3 bases and J by 1 base, 6 bases remained unmatched. CDR3 coding DNA: TGTGCCAGCAGCGCCTTGGGCGGGAGGAACACCGGGGAGCTGTTTTTT. The encoded protein is CASSALGGRNTGELFF.

This chain joins TRBV4-3 and TRBJ1-4, with D unresolved. The CDR3 has 17 amino acids. V lost 1 base and J lost 4, with 16 bases in between. CDR1 LGHNA and CDR2 YSLEER come from the germline V gene. The CDR3 region is CASSQGVQGRVNEKLFF. CDR3 bases: TGCGCCAGCAGCCAAGGGGTGCAAGGGAGGGTTAATGAAAAACTGTTTTTT.

The CDR3: CASSTRLAGGTDTQYF. The CDR3 bases are TGTGCCAGCAGCACCAGACTAGCGGGGGGCACAGATACGCAGTATTTT. The chain is built from TRBV11-1 and TRBJ2-3, with 12 bases that match TRBD2. The germline CDR1 and CDR2 sequences are SGHAT and FQDESV (reference sequence). The CDR3 extends over 16 amino acids. The junction had 4 bases not matched to a gene; V was cut back by 5 bases and J by 1 base.

The V gene is TRBV5-1, the J gene TRBJ1-1; D perhaps matches TRBD1 (5 bases). CDR1 and CDR2 (germline): SGHRS, YFSETQ. V was clipped by 3 bases and J by 0 bases, with 12 bases between them. The CDR3 spans 15 residues. The CDR3 coding sequence is TGCGCCAGCAGCTCGGTAGGACATTTGAACACTGAAGCTTTCTTT. It codes for CASSSVGHLNTEAFF.

V is TRBV2 and J is TRBJ2-2; D is unresolved. The V gene lost 4 bases and the J gene lost 4 bases, with 7 bases spanning the gap. CDR1 and CDR2 (germline): SNHLY, FYNNEI. The CDR3 consists of 13 residues. CDR3 region: CASSGGSTGELFF. For the CDR3, the DNA is TGTGCCAGCAGTGGAGGAAGCACCGGGGAGCTGTTTTTT.